The entry below describes one T cell receptor beta chain. The data are from a study of blood T cell repertoires in COVID-19. Overall study context: Specimens from acute and convalescent COVID-19 originated in the United States, Italy and Spain. T cells, B-cell-depleted T cells, or PBMCs supplied cDNA or gDNA.

As processed by the authors: Reference gene primer amplification gave nucleated cell count estimates. Profiled with immunoSEQ multiplex PCR; TCRdb holds only in-frame clones, not every one. V, J and clone size were drawn from that table, and D and trimming were deduced from the DNA. Of some 61,000 clones listed, roughly 89% are singletons. Looked up from germline, CDR1 is GTSNPN and CDR2 is SVGIG (reference sequence). The CDR3 is 14 residues long. The V end was cut by 1 base, the J end by 4 bases, with 11 bases between. This clonotype originated in a man aged 25 to 40 with acute or convalescent COVID-19. This chain links TRBV30 with TRBJ1-5; D is uncertain. The sequenced material came from peripheral blood. CDR3 amino acids: CAWSGRQPNQPQHF. CDR3 DNA sequence: TGTGCCTGGAGTGGGCGGCAGCCTAATCAGCCCCAGCATTTT.